The 9 T cell receptor beta chains listed next were all sequenced from one sample in a study of blood T cell repertoires in COVID-19. Clones were sequenced by immunoSEQ multiplex PCR, and TCRdb holds only the in-frame ones, with some missing. The table shows fewer than 250,000 clones, with approximately 80% occurring only once. Sequences were obtained from peripheral blood. The receptors originated from a woman in her 50s with acute or convalescent COVID-19.

V and J are TRBV11-2 and TRBJ2-3, with a weak D call TRBD2 (5 bases). V was pared by 7 bases and J by 3 bases, with 17 bases between. CDR3 length equals 15 residues. The germline V gene has CDR1 SGHAT and CDR2 FQNNGV. CDR3 amino acids: CASIPPGSITDTQYF. CDR3 sequence (DNA): TGTGCCAGCATCCCCCCGGGGTCTATTACAGATACGCAGTATTTT.

The chain links TRBV25-1 to TRBJ2-4; 10 nucleotides line up with TRBD2. Germline V gene sequence: CDR1 MGHDK, CDR2 SYGVNS. Trimming cost V 5 bases and J 1 base; bases outside gene matches: 5. This CDR3 contains 16 residues. The CDR3 sequence: CASSQAGGPAKNIQYF. DNA for the CDR3: TGTGCCAGCAGTCAAGCGGGGGGGCCCGCCAAAAACATTCAGTACTTC.

This clone was seen just once. J is TRBJ2-1 and V is TRBV6-2 or TRBV6-3, with D hard to call. Trimming took off 2 bases at V and 5 bases at J, with 7 bases between the two ends. CDR1 is MNHEY, CDR2 SVGEGT, per germline. This CDR3 has 13 residues. The CDR3 loop is CASSYPEDNEQFF. The CDR3 nucleotides are TGTGCCAGCAGTTACCCAGAGGACAATGAGCAGTTCTTC.

V is TRBV12-5 and J is TRBJ2-1; D may be TRBD2 (5 bases). Germline CDR1 LGHNT, CDR2 FRNRAP. Trimming removed 6 bases at V and 0 bases at J, with 15 bases between. This CDR3 region has 16 residues. The CDR3 sequence is CASGRGWDGSYNEQFF. The CDR3 DNA sequence: TGTGCTAGTGGCCGAGGGTGGGATGGCTCCTACAATGAGCAGTTCTTC.

This chain joins TRBV7-6 and TRBJ1-6, with D perhaps TRBD1 (6 bases). CDR1 and CDR2 (germline): SGHVS, FNYEAQ. The CDR3 loop spans 16 amino acids. The V and J ends lost 6 bases and 8 bases respectively, with 20 bases between them. As DNA, the CDR3 is TGTGCCAGCAGTCCGCAGGGGCCCGTGAGCTATTCACCCCTCCACTTT. The encoded protein is CASSPQGPVSYSPLHF.

This clone was detected only once. The chain joins TRBV28 to TRBJ2-7; 15 nucleotides match TRBD2. The CDR3 runs 17 residues. With V trimmed by 4 bases and J by 0 bases, 4 bases remained unmatched. Per the germline V gene, CDR1 is MDHEN and CDR2 is SYDVKM. For the CDR3, the DNA is TGTGCCAGCAGTTCCGGGACTAGCGGGAGGAGCTCCTACGAGCAGTACTTC. Protein: CASSSGTSGRSSYEQYF.

This chain links TRBV4-1 with TRBJ2-7; 9 bases line up with TRBD1. With 4 bases clipped from V and 2 bases from J, the junction kept 0 bases outside the gene matches. Looked up from germline, CDR1 is MGHRA and CDR2 is YSYEKL. The CDR3 has 13 residues. The CDR3 nucleotides read TGCGCCAGCAGCCGGGACAGGGCCTACGAGCAGTACTTC. It specifies CASSRDRAYEQYF.

V and J are TRBV6-2 or TRBV6-3 and TRBJ1-1, with D unresolved. The CDR3 has 11 residues. The germline V and J ends were trimmed by 6 bases and 8 bases, with 10 bases remaining between them. In germline, CDR1 is MNHEY, CDR2 SVGEGT. This chain's CDR3 is CASSRGREAFF. The CDR3 DNA is TGTGCCAGCAGCCGCGGAAGGGAAGCTTTCTTT.

This chain uses TRBV28 with TRBJ2-3, with 8 positions matching TRBD2. Germline values: CDR1 MDHEN, CDR2 SYDVKM. V lost 2 bases and J lost 1; bases outside the gene matches: 2. The CDR3 sequence is 15 residues long. CDR3 in amino acids: CASSLRAGGTDTQYF. The CDR3, as DNA: TGTGCCAGCAGTTTACGAGCGGGGGGCACAGATACGCAGTATTTT.